Listed below are T cell receptor beta chains from one sample, sequenced in a study of PD-1 blockade in classical Hodgkin lymphoma. Some clones are missing from TCRdb's copy, which holds only in-frame ones; the method was immunoSEQ multiplex PCR. Of around 70,000 clones in the sample, over 55% were seen once. The source was peripheral blood mononuclear cells (PBMCs), collected before the second cycle of nivolumab. The source is a human donor with classical Hodgkin lymphoma. CDR3s include the opening cysteine and the closing phenylalanine or tryptophan. The D gene is left open where the match is weak. Rows give clone size only sometimes, using once, few, many, or a class for an expanded clone.

TGTGCCAGCAGTGCCAAAAACATTCAGTACTTC CASSAKNIQYF TRBV25-1 . TRBJ2-4 .
TGTGCCAGCAGCCCAGACCCGTCTCCTATGAACACTGAAGCTTTCTTT CASSPDPSPMNTEAFF TRBV7-6 many TRBJ1-1 .
TGTGCCAGCCAGAGAAGCAGGGGGCGCGGAGAGACCCAGTACTTC CASQRSRGRGETQYF TRBV11-3 . TRBJ2-5 TRBD1
TGTGCCAGCACCATACGACAAGGTCGGTACAATGAGCAGTTCTTC CASTIRQGRYNEQFF TRBV28 . TRBJ2-1 .
TGTGCCAGCAGCTTGGCGGGACTCCCGAATACGCAGTATTTT CASSLAGLPNTQYF TRBV5-4 . TRBJ2-3 .
TGTGCCAGCAGCTTGGACAGGGTTCGTGAAAAACTGTTTTTT CASSLDRVREKLFF TRBV5-5 . TRBJ1-4 .
TGTGCCAGCAGCCAAGTTATGACCGGGACCCAGTACTTC CASSQVMTGTQYF TRBV4-2 . TRBJ2-5 .
TGTGCCAGCAGGGGACAGGGGGAAATGGGTGAAGCTTTCTTT CASRGQGEMGEAFF TRBV28 . TRBJ1-1 TRBD1
TGCGCCAGCAGCCTTCTCGCGGGGGGCCAGAACACCGGGGAGCTGTTTTTT CASSLLAGGQNTGELFF TRBV5-1 few TRBJ2-2 TRBD2
TGCGCCAGCAGCTTGGAGGGGCCACAAAACACTGAAGCTTTCTTT CASSLEGPQNTEAFF TRBV5-1 . TRBJ1-1 .
TGTGCCAGCAGCTCTTTCGCTAGCGGGGGCCAAGATACGCAGTATTTT CASSSFASGGQDTQYF TRBV7-6 . TRBJ2-3 TRBD2
TGTGCCAGCATACGGGACCAAGGCACCGGGGAGCTGTTTTTT CASIRDQGTGELFF TRBV2 . TRBJ2-2 .
TGTGCCAGCAGTCTCCAGACCCGGCTCGGGTCACCCCTCCACTTT CASSLQTRLGSPLHF TRBV28 . TRBJ1-6 .
TGTGCCTGGACCCTCGTTGGGGGTGGGTACTATGGCTACACCTTC CAWTLVGGGYYGYTF TRBV30 . TRBJ1-2 .
TGCGCCAGCAGTGTCACTAGCGGCGTCGGGAATGAGCAGTTCTTC CASSVTSGVGNEQFF TRBV10-2 . TRBJ2-1 TRBD2
TGTGCCAGCAGTTTTCATCAAGAGACCCAGTACTTC CASSFHQETQYF TRBV28 . TRBJ2-5 .
TGTGCCAGGCAACAAGTAATGGGGTTAGAGACCCAGTACTTC CARQQVMGLETQYF TRBV2 . TRBJ2-5 .
TGTGCCAGCAGTTCGGGACAGTACGAGCAGTACTTC CASSSGQYEQYF TRBV6-9 . TRBJ2-7 TRBD1
TGTGCCAGCAGTTTATCGGGGAGTCCATCGGGGGAGCAGTTCTTC CASSLSGSPSGEQFF TRBV27 . TRBJ2-1 .
TGTGCCAGCAGCTTAGGGGGGTCGTACAATGAGCAGTTCTTC CASSLGGSYNEQFF TRBV7-3 . TRBJ2-1 .
TGTGCCTGGAGTGTAGGAGGAAGCGGTCAGTTCTTC CAWSVGGSGQFF TRBV30 . TRBJ2-1 .
TGTGCCAGTAGTCAGGACTTCGGCGGGACAGATACGCAGTATTTT CASSQDFGGTDTQYF TRBV19 . TRBJ2-3 .
TGTGCCAGCAGTTTAAAGGGTGTGACGGACACCGCTAACTATGGCTACACCTTC CASSLKGVTDTANYGYTF TRBV28 . TRBJ1-2 .
TGTGCCAGCAGTCGCTTGGTAGCGGGAACCTCCAATGAGCAGTTCTTC CASSRLVAGTSNEQFF TRBV6-6 once TRBJ2-1 TRBD2
TGTGCCAGCAGTCCTTTGGGGGGCAATCAGCCCCAGCATTTT CASSPLGGNQPQHF TRBV6-6 . TRBJ1-5 .
TGTGCCAGCAGTGGCGGACAGTTTGGCTACACCTTC CASSGGQFGYTF TRBV2 . TRBJ1-2 .
TGTGCCAGTAGTATAAGACCGGCGCGAGGGGCAAAAGAGACCCAGTACTTC CASSIRPARGAKETQYF TRBV19 . TRBJ2-5 .
TGTGCCAGCACCCCCAGCGCACAGGGTGAGCAGTTCTTC CASTPSAQGEQFF TRBV5-6 . TRBJ2-1 .
TGTGCCAGTAGTAGGACAGGGCCCGGAAACACCATATATTTT CASSRTGPGNTIYF TRBV19 . TRBJ1-3 TRBD1
TGTGCCAGCAGCTTACTAGCGGGGATCGGTGAGCAGTTCTTC CASSLLAGIGEQFF TRBV11-2 . TRBJ2-1 TRBD2
TGCGCCAGCAGCTTGGTGAGGGGGAACTATGGCTACACCTTC CASSLVRGNYGYTF TRBV5-1 . TRBJ1-2 .
TGTGCCAGCAGCTTAGCGGGGGGGAGGAAACTGTTTTTT CASSLAGGRKLFF TRBV7-2 . TRBJ1-4 .
TGCAGCGTTGGGGGTATTGAAGCTTTCTTT CSVGGIEAFF TRBV29-1 . TRBJ1-1 .
TGTGCCAGCAGTGAAGACGGCTATCGCAATCAGCCCCAGCATTTT CASSEDGYRNQPQHF TRBV2 . TRBJ1-5 .
TGTGCCAGCTCACTCTCTAGCGACCGCAAAAACATTCAGTACTTC CASSLSSDRKNIQYF TRBV18 . TRBJ2-4 .
TGTGCCAGCAGCTTTTACTCGAACACTGAAGCTTTCTTT CASSFYSNTEAFF TRBV7-9 . TRBJ1-1 .
TGTGCCAGCAGCCAGTCGGTGGAAACCTACAATGAGCAGTTCTTC CASSQSVETYNEQFF TRBV28 . TRBJ2-1 .
TGTGCCAGCTCACCAAGTCTGTCGGCGGACGAATGGTACGAGCAGTACTTC CASSPSLSADEWYEQYF TRBV18 . TRBJ2-7 .
TGTGCCAGCAGTTACTCGGCCTCGGCAGGGAGGGCTTTCTTT CASSYSASAGRAFF TRBV6-5 . TRBJ1-1 .
TGTGCCAGCAGCGTTGGACAGGTTGAGCAGTTCTTC CASSVGQVEQFF TRBV9 . TRBJ2-1 TRBD1
TGTGCCAGCAGCCCCATGGGGGGGCGCTGGGCCGAGCAGTACTTC CASSPMGGRWAEQYF TRBV7-3 few TRBJ2-7 .
TGTGCCAGCAGTGAAGATGATCATCGAGATACCACAGATACGCAGTATTTT CASSEDDHRDTTDTQYF TRBV6-1 . TRBJ2-3 .
TGCGCCAGCAGCCAAGGGAGTGGGGTAAGAGGGTACACTGAAGCTTTCTTT CASSQGSGVRGYTEAFF TRBV4-1 . TRBJ1-1 .
TGTGCCAGCTCACCGGGACAGGGATCGAGAGGCTACACCTTC CASSPGQGSRGYTF TRBV18 . TRBJ1-2 TRBD1
TGTGCCAGCAGTGGGTGGGACACCAACCCTGGAAACACCATATATTTT CASSGWDTNPGNTIYF TRBV28 . TRBJ1-3 .
TGTGCCAGCTCACCACCGGGACTAGCGGGAATCAATGAGCAGTTCTTC CASSPPGLAGINEQFF TRBV18 once TRBJ2-1 TRBD2
TGTGCCAGCAGCCCGACGGGGTCTTACGAGCAGTACTTC CASSPTGSYEQYF TRBV7-9 . TRBJ2-7 .
TGTGCCAGCAGCTTAGAAAAGGGCTACTATGGCTACACCTTC CASSLEKGYYGYTF TRBV11-2 . TRBJ1-2 .
TGCAGTGCTAGGGGGGACAATGAGCAGTTCTTC CSARGDNEQFF TRBV20-1 . TRBJ2-1 .
TGTGCCAGCAGCCCAGGGGTCCAGATTACAGATACGCAGTATTTT CASSPGVQITDTQYF TRBV7-3 . TRBJ2-3 .
TGTGCCAGCAAACTAGGGGGCCCTACTGGAAACACCATATATTTT CASKLGGPTGNTIYF TRBV11-3 . TRBJ1-3 TRBD1
TGTGCCAGTAGTAGGTCGGGAGGAACTAATGAAAAACTGTTTTTT CASSRSGGTNEKLFF TRBV19 few TRBJ1-4 .
TGCGCCAGCAGTGAACAGGGTACAGATACGCAGTATTTT CASSEQGTDTQYF TRBV10-1 many TRBJ2-3 .
TGTGCCAGCAGTTACACATTCTACGAGCAGTACTTC CASSYTFYEQYF TRBV6-5 . TRBJ2-7 .
TGTGCCAGCAGTCCAGACTTCAATGAGCAGTTCTTC CASSPDFNEQFF TRBV6-6 . TRBJ2-1 .
TGCGCCAGCAGCCAAGCCGGGACAGGGGGCTCTTGGCAGCCCCAGCATTTT CASSQAGTGGSWQPQHF TRBV4-1 . TRBJ1-5 TRBD1
TGCGCCAGCAGCCAAGACCCCGTCCGACTCACTGAAGCTTTCTTT CASSQDPVRLTEAFF TRBV4-1 . TRBJ1-1 .
TGTGCCAGCAGTTGGGGACTAGCGGGAGGTCCCAATGAGCAGTTCTTC CASSWGLAGGPNEQFF TRBV27 . TRBJ2-1 TRBD2
TGTGCCAGCAGGTTGATAGCGGAGCAGTTCTTC CASRLIAEQFF TRBV7-2 . TRBJ2-1 .
TGTGCCAGTAGTATTTACAACTATGGCTACACCTTC CASSIYNYGYTF TRBV19 . TRBJ1-2 .